This T cell receptor beta chain was observed in a study of blood T cell repertoires in COVID-19. Study overall: PBMCs, B-cell-depleted T cells, or T cells were the source of the cDNA or gDNA that made up the material.

As processed by the authors: Estimates of nucleated cell counts were drawn from the amplification of reference gene primers. Profiling relied on immunoSEQ multiplex PCR, and the TCRdb table lists in-frame clones only, not all of them. V and J calls plus clone size are reproduced from that table; the DNA served to infer D and trimming. Of about 170,000 clones in the sample, over 75% are singletons; the top ten hold under 0.85%. The CDR3 loop spans 13 amino acids. CDR1 MNHEY and CDR2 SVGEGT come from the germline V gene. The junction had 4 bases not matched to a gene; V was cut back by 4 bases and J by 8 bases. Participants were aged about 18 to 100 years, lived in over 20 US areas, and enrolled virtually.

This clonotype originated in a woman between 18 and 29 years old who had recovered from COVID-19. The sequenced material came from PBMCs or T cells enriched from blood (not recorded which). The gene calls are TRBV6-2 or TRBV6-3 and TRBJ1-1; 10 bases are shared with TRBD1. CDR3 in DNA: TGTGCCAGCAGTTTCCCGGGACAGGGGGAAGCTTTCTTT. The encoded protein is CASSFPGQGEAFF.